This TCR beta chain comes out of a study of T cells in localized non-small cell lung cancer. This clone occurred a few times. Profiled with immunoSEQ multiplex PCR; TCRdb holds only in-frame clones, not every one. The repertoire holds over 800 clones, with 15% to 25% as singletons. The V gene's germline CDR1 is MDHEN and CDR2 SYDVKM. The CDR3 is 13 residues long. Trimming left V 6 bases short and J 0 bases short, with 8 bases between. This chain connects TRBV28 to TRBJ1-1, with D unclear. The TCR sequence derives from a male donor older than 55 with stage II squamous cell lung carcinoma. Sequenced material: normal lung tissue next to the tumor, taken before any cancer treatment. The CDR3 reads CASSRTVNTEAFF. The CDR3 DNA reads as TGTGCCAGCAGCAGGACGGTGAACACTGAAGCTTTCTTT. The variable domain in full, completed from reference TRBV28 and TRBJ1-1, reads DVKVTQSSRYLVKRTGEKVFLECVQDMDHENMFWYRQDPGLGLRLIYFSYDVKMKEKGDIPEGYSVSREKKERFSLILESASTNQTSMYLCASSRTVNTEAFFGQGTRLTVV.